The TCR beta chain under discussion was sequenced for a study of blood T cell repertoires in COVID-19. Overall study context: Italy, Spain and the United States were the sources of the convalescent and acute COVID-19 samples. T cells, B-cell-depleted T cells, or PBMCs provided the cDNA or gDNA that served as material.

In the study's own analysis: It was from reference gene primer amplification that nucleated cell counts were estimated. Sequencing was performed with immunoSEQ multiplex PCR; in TCRdb, only in-frame clones are kept and a portion is missing. The V and J calls and the clone size are those of that table, but D and trimming were determined from the DNA. The data show 95,000 to 100,000 clones, 85% to 95% seen once. V was clipped by 3 bases and J by 5 bases; unmatched bases: 7. The CDR3 has 15 residues. CDR1 is SGHNT and CDR2 is YYREEE in the germline V gene (reference sequence). The J gene is TRBJ1-4, the V gene TRBV5-4; 7 nucleotides align to TRBD1. Sequencing was carried out using peripheral blood. The sequence came from a man between 50 and 59 years old with active COVID-19. Here the CDR3 DNA reads TGTGCCAGCAGCTCCAACAGGGGCGGGAATGAAAAACTGTTTTTT. It encodes CASSSNRGGNEKLFF.